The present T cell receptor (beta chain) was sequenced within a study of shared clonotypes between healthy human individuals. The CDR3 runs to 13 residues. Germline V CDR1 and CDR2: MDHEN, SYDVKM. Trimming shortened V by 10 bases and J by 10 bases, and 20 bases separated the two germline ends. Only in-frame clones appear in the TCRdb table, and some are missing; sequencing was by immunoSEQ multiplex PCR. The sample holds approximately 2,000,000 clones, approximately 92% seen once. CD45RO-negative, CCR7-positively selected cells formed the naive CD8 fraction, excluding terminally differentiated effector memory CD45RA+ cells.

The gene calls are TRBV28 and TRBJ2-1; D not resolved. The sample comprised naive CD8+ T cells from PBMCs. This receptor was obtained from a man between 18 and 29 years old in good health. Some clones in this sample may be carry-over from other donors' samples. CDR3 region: CATEILRSQEQFF. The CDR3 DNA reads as TGTGCCACCGAGATATTGCGGAGTCAGGAGCAGTTCTTC.